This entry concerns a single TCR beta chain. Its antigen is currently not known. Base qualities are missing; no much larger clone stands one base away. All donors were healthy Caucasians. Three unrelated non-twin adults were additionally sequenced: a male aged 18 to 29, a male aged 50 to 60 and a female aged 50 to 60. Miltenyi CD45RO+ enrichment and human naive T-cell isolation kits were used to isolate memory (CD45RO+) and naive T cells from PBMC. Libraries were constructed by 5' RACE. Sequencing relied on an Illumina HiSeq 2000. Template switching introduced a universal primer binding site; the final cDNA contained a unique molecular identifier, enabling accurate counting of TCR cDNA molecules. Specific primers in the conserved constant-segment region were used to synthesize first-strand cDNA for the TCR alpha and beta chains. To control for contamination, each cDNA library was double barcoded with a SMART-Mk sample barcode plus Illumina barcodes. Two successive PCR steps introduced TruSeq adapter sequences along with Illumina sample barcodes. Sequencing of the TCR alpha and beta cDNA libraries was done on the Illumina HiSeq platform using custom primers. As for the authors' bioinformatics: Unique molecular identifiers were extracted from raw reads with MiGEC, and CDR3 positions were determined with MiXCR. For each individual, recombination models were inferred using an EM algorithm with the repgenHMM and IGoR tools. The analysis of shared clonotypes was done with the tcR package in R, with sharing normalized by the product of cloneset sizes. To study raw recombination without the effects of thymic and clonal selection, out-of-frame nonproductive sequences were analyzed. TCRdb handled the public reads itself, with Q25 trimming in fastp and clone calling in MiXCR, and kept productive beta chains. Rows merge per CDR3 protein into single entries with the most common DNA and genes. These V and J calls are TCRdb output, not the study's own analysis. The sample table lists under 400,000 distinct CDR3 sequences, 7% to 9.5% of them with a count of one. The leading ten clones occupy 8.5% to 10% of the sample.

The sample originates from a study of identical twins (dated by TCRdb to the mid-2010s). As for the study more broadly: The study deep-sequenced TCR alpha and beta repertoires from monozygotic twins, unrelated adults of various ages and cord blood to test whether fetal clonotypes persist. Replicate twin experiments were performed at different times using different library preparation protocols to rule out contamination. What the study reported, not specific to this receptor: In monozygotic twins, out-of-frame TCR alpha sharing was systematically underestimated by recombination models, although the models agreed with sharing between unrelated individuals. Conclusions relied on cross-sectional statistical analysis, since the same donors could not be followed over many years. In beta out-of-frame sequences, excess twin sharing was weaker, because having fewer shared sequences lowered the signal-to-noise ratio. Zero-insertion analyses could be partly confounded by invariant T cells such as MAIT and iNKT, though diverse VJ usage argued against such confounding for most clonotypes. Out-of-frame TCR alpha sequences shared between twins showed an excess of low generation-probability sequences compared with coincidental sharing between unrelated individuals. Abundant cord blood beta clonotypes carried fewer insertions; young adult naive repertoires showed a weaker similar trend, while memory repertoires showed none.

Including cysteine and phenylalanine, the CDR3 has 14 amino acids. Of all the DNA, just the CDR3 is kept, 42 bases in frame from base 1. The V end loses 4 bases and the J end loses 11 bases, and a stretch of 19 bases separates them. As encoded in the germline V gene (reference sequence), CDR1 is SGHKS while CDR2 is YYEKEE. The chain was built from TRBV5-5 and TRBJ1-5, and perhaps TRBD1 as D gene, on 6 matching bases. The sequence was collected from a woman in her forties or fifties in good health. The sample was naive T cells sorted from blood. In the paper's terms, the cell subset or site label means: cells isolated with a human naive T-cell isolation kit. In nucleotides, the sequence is TGTGCCAGCAGCCAATGGACAGCCCCGATGGCCCAGCATTTT. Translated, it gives CASSQWTAPMAQHF.